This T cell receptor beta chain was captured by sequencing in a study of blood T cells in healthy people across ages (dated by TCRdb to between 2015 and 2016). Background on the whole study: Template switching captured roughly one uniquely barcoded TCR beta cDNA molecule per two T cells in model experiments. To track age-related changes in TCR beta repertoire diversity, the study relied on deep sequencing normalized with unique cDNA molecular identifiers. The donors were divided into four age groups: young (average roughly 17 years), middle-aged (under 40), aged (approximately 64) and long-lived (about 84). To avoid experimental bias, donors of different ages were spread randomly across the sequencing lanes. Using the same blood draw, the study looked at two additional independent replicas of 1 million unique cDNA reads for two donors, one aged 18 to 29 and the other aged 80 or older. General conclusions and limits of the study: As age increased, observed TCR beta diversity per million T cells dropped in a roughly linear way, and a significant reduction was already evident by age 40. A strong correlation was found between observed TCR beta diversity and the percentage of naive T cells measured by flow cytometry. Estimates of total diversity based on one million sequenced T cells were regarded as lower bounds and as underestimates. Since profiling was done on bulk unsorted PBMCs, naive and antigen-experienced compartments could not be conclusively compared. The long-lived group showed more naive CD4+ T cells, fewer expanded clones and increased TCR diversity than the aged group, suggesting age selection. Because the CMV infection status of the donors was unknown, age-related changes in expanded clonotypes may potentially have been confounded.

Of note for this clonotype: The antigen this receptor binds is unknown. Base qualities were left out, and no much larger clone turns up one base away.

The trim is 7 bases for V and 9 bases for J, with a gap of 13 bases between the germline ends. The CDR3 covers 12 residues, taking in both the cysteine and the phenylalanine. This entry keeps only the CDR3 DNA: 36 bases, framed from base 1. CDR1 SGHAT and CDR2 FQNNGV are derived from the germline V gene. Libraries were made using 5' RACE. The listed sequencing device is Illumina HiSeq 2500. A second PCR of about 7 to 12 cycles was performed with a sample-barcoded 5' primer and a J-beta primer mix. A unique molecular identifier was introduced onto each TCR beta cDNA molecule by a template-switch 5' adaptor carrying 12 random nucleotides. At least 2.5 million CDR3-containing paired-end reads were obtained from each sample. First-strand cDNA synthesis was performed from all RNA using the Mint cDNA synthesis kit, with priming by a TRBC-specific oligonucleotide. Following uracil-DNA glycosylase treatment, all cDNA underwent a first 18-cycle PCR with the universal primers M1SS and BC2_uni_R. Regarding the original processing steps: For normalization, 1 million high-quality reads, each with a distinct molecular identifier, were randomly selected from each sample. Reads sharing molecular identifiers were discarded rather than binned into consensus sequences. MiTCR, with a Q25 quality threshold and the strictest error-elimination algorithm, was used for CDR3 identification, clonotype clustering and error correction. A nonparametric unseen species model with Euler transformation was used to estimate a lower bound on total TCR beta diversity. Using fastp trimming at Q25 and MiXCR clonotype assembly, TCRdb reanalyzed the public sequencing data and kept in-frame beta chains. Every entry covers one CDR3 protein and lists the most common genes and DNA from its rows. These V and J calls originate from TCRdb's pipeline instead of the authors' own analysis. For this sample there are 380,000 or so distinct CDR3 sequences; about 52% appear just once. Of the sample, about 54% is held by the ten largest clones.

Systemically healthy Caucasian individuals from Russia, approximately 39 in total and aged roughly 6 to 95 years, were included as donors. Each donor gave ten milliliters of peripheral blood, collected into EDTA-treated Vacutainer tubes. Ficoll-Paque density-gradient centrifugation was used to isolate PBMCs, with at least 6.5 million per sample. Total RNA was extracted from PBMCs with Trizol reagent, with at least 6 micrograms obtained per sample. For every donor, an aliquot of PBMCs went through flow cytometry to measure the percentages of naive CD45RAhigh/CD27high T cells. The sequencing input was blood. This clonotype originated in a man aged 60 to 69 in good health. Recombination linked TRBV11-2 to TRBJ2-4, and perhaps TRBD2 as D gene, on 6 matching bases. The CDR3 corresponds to CASTSAASIQYF. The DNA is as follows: TGTGCCAGCACTAGCGCCGCCAGCATTCAGTACTTC. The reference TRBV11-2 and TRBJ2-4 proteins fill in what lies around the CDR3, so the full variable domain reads EAGVAQSPRYKIIEKRQSVAFWCNPISGHATLYWYQQILGQGPKLLIQFQNNGVVDDSQLPKDRFSAERLKGVDSTLKIQPAKLEDSAVYLCASTSAASIQYFGAGTRLSVL.